This T cell receptor (beta chain) originates from a study of Graves' ophthalmopathy and Graves' hyperthyroidism (dated by TCRdb to the late 2010s). Background on the whole study: Peripheral blood was collected before any treatment was given, at the time of initial diagnosis. TCR beta repertoire signatures were used to distinguish Graves' ophthalmopathy from Graves' hyperthyroidism and to predict progression to ophthalmopathy. In total, 135 blood samples were TCR-sequenced: approximately 40 ophthalmopathy, about 75 hyperthyroidism and 17 hyperthyroidism-to-ophthalmopathy patients. To explore V-J signatures distinguishing ophthalmopathy from hyperthyroidism, a discovery set of 100 patients (43 ophthalmopathy, roughly 60 stable hyperthyroidism) was enrolled. An independent validation cohort was composed of 18 hyperthyroidism patients and around 16 patients who later progressed from hyperthyroidism to ophthalmopathy. In a handful of hyperthyroidism patients, the T-cell repertoires found in thyroid tissue were compared with those found in blood. Following sample collection, hyperthyroidism patients were given methimazole at a starting dose of 30 mg daily, and ophthalmopathy patients were given high-dose intravenous methylprednisolone. The 100 discovery patients were randomly divided into training and test sets at a 7:3 ratio. Beyond this particular receptor, the publication reports: No statistical method was used to set the sample size in advance, and the investigators knew which group each participant was assigned to. In cross-validation, the 13-signature model distinguished ophthalmopathy from stable hyperthyroidism with about 88% sensitivity and 81.08% specificity, and in the test set the corresponding values were roughly 78% and 74%. In validation, the model predicted ophthalmopathy progression with 70.59% sensitivity and roughly 72% specificity; some 13 predicted patients were CT-confirmed with GO in a median of approximately 6.2 months. Most expanded thyroid clonotypes with a frequency above 0.001 also appeared in blood, which suggests that blood repertoires may reflect the immune response in the thyroid.

There are 14 amino acids in the CDR3, from cysteine to phenylalanine inclusive. Only the CDR3 DNA is retained, 42 bases long and in frame from the first base. Relative to germline, V is 3 bases shorter and J is 0 bases shorter, with 8 bases between their ends. The CDR1 and CDR2 encoded by the germline V gene are MDHEN and SYDVKM. This clonotype was observed at least ten times. Its antigen is unknown. The sample holds no much larger clone one base away, and base qualities are not on file. Hyperthyroidism was considered stable if no progression to ophthalmopathy occurred within 18 months of follow-up. Hyperthyroidism patients were newly diagnosed, with disease duration under 2 months, and aged 18 to 65 years. Patients with other autoimmune diseases, uncontrolled infections, pregnancy or lactation were excluded from the study. Clinical symptoms, serum thyroxine, TRAb, thyroid ultrasound and orbital computed tomography were used for diagnosis. PBMCs were isolated from about 9.2 ml of fresh peripheral blood by Ficoll-Paque density gradient centrifugation. Total RNA was extracted with Trizol reagent and quality-checked on an Agilent 2100 Bioanalyzer.

TCR beta CDR3 regions were amplified from RNA transcripts for repertoire sequencing. HTBI primers and the Qiagen OneStep RT-PCR kit were used in a first-round RT-PCR, which was followed by a second-round multiplex PCR, size selection and purification. Libraries were sequenced paired-end with 100 bp reads on an Illumina HiSeq2000. Per the source publication's procedure: SOAPnuke was used for read processing, and reads with adapters, uncalled bases, a mean Phred below 15, or no exact constant-primer or identifier match were discarded. COPE v1.2.5 was used to merge the high-quality paired reads. Clonotypes were defined as unique nucleotide sequences and were aligned to IMGT TRB V, D and J references using MiTCR v1.1. Analysis was restricted to V-J combinations with a frequency above 0.0001, which covered 98% to 99.2% of repertoires. For each V-J combination, a TCR clonal expansion and chaos score was defined as F50 clonal expansion divided by the chaos observed in the TCRdist matrix. Welch's t-statistics and random forest were used to reduce features to about 13 V-J combinations, which were fed into a naive Bayes classifier. The Morisita-Horn index was used to measure how similar the thyroid and blood repertoires were. The public reads were reanalyzed by TCRdb: fastp trimming at Q25, MiXCR alignment, in-frame beta chains only. Identical CDR3 protein sequences are pooled into one entry, listed with their most common genes and DNA. The V and J calls shown here were made by TCRdb, not taken from the authors' results. The sample table records 620,000 or so distinct CDR3 sequences; approximately 21% of these occur just once. The leading ten clones occupy more than 5.5% of the sample.

Sequencing used peripheral blood. This receptor was obtained from a woman aged 18-29 years with stable Graves' hyperthyroidism. Some clones in this sample may be carry-over from other donors' samples. Donor details come from another sample of the same person, matched by shared clones. The V and J genes are TRBV28 and TRBJ1-1, with the D gene uncertain. For the CDR3, the sequence is CASSFVLLNTEAFF. The DNA reads as follows: TGTGCCAGCAGTTTTGTGCTTCTGAACACTGAAGCTTTCTTT.